The next 10 T cell receptor beta chains were all read from a single sample in a study of Ad26.COV2.S vaccination and SARS-CoV-2 variants. Method: immunoSEQ multiplex PCR; TCRdb's copy keeps in-frame clones and lacks some. The table includes a few hundred thousand clones, about 91% detected once. Sample treatment: roughly 20 received Ad26.COV2.S at low or high dose, single or two shots; 5 received placebo; per-sample allocation not given. After the first vaccine or placebo injection, samples were drawn on day 63. The sample was peripheral blood, taken in a trial of Ad26.COV2.S vaccine versus placebo. These receptors were obtained from a person between 18 and 65 years old who received the Ad26.COV2.S COVID-19 vaccine or a placebo.

This chain joins TRBV5-1 and TRBJ1-3; unclear D gene. The germline gives CDR1 SGHRS, CDR2 YFSETQ. This CDR3 has 16 amino acids. V gave up 4 bases and J gave up 0 bases, with 14 bases separating them. CDR3 nucleotides: TGCGCCAGCAGCGGGAGCCAGTTGAGCTCTGGAAACACCATATATTTT. As protein: CASSGSQLSSGNTIYF.

V is TRBV27 and J is TRBJ2-2; no reliable D call. Germline V CDR1 and CDR2: MNHEY, SMNVEV (reference sequence). The CDR3 has 13 residues. Trimming cost V 7 bases and J 0 bases, with 6 bases left between them. For the CDR3, the DNA is TGTGCCAGCATGCTCGCGAACACCGGGGAGCTGTTTTTT. Encoded protein: CASMLANTGELFF.

The chain uses TRBV24-1 and TRBJ2-7, with D uncertain. V was shortened by 3 bases and J by 2 bases, with 1 base between the two germline ends. The CDR3 covers 11 residues. Looked up from germline, CDR1 is KGHDR and CDR2 is SFDVKD. CDR3 coding DNA: TGTGCCACCAGTGATGCCTACGAGCAGTACTTC. This translates into CATSDAYEQYF.

The chain links TRBV7-3 to TRBJ2-5; possible D gene TRBD1, 6 bases. Trimming took 3 bases from V and 1 from J, leaving 18 bases between them. Per the germline V gene, CDR1 is SGHTA and CDR2 is FQGTGA. The length of the CDR3 is 17 residues. This CDR3 is CASSFQQGSPVQETQYF. The CDR3 coding sequence is TGTGCCAGCAGCTTCCAGCAGGGGTCCCCTGTCCAAGAGACCCAGTACTTC.

The chain links TRBV19 to TRBJ2-3; D may be TRBD1 or TRBD2 (6 bases each). With 4 bases removed from V and 5 bases from J, the gap between germline ends came to 22 bases. The CDR3 runs 17 residues. CDR1 is LNHDA and CDR2 is SQIVND in the germline V gene (reference sequence). CDR3 bases: TGTGCCAGTAGTAGAAACAGGGCCCCCGGGGGTGGAGATACGCAGTATTTT. This codes for CASSRNRAPGGGDTQYF.

The chain carries TRBV19 and TRBJ2-7, with D possibly matching TRBD2 (5 bases). The ends were cut back, 5 bases at V and 4 bases at J, with 12 bases in the middle. The CDR3 has 13 amino acids. Germline CDR1 is LNHDA and CDR2 is SQIVND (reference sequence). This CDR3 reads CASSVRGQYEQYF. CDR3 DNA: TGTGCCAGTAGTGTTCGGGGTCAGTACGAGCAGTACTTC.

J is TRBJ2-1 and V is TRBV30; possibly TRBD2 for D (6 bases). Looked up from germline, CDR1 is GTSNPN and CDR2 is SVGIG (reference sequence). Between the trimmed V and J ends, which lost 2 bases and 6 bases, there was a span of 14 bases. The CDR3 covers 14 residues. In nucleotides, the CDR3 is TGTGCCTGGAGTCCTGGAGGGCCTCCCAATGAGCAGTTCTTC. Its translation is CAWSPGGPPNEQFF.

CDR3 loop: CASSPRTQGSGELFF. The DNA for the CDR3 is TGTGCCAGCAGCCCCCGTACCCAGGGGTCCGGGGAGCTGTTTTTT. This sequence joins TRBV11-3 and TRBJ2-2; a weak D match, TRBD1 (6 bases). CDR1 and CDR2 from the germline V gene are SGHNT and YENEEA. V was clipped by 5 bases and J by 6 bases, with 16 bases between them. CDR3 size: 15 residues.

The chain employs TRBV11-2 and TRBJ2-1; 13 positions agree with TRBD2. Germline V gives CDR1 SGHAT, CDR2 FQNNGV. The V segment lost 1 base and the J segment 2 bases; nucleotides outside the gene matches: 2. The CDR3 is made up of 17 amino acids. CDR3 sequence (DNA): TGTGCCAGCAGCTTAGCCGGGACTAGCGGGGCCTACAATGAGCAGTTCTTC. Protein product: CASSLAGTSGAYNEQFF.

This chain joins TRBV7-2 and TRBJ2-2, with D hard to call. The CDR3 totals 15 residues. Germline CDR1 is SGHTA and CDR2 is FQGNSA. V lost 2 bases, J lost 2 bases, and 9 bases lay in between. CDR3: CASSLRRQNTGELFF. The CDR3 coding sequence is TGTGCCAGCAGCTTAAGACGGCAAAACACCGGGGAGCTGTTTTTT. Variable domain in full (rest from reference TRBV7-2 and TRBJ2-2): GAGVSQSPSNKVTEKGKDVELRCDPISGHTALYWYRQSLGQGLEFLIYFQGNSAPDKSGLPSDRFSAERTGGSVSTLTIQRTQQEDSAVYLCASSLRRQNTGELFFGEGSRLTVL.